This TCR beta chain is drawn from a study of response to subunit inactivated influenza vaccine. Trimming left V 7 bases short and J 6 bases short, with 14 bases between. This CDR3 region has 13 residues. TCRdb analysed the RT-PCR reads with MiXCR anew, one entry per CDR3 protein. The sample records over 450,000 distinct CDR3 sequences, 10% to 15% being singletons. This clonotype was observed a few times. The chain couples TRBV12-3 or TRBV12-4 to TRBJ2-3; TRBD1 might be the D (5 bases). The specimen was PBMCs from blood, collected about 40 days after vaccination. This sequence was found in a man aged 50 to 59 who received an inactivated influenza vaccine. CDR3 in DNA: TGTGCCAGCACCCTCGACAGCCGCGATACGCAGTATTTT. Translating gives CASTLDSRDTQYF.